Given below is one T cell receptor beta chain in context. Antigen specificity is unknown. The protocol was immunoSEQ multiplex PCR, while the TCRdb copy is restricted to in-frame clones and leaves out a portion. This table holds about 180,000 clones, around 90% found once. The data originate from a study of T cell responses to AZD1222 COVID-19 vaccine. Germline lookup yields CDR1 SEHNR and CDR2 FQNEAQ (reference sequence). The CDR3 consists of 14 residues. J gave up 8 bases and V 5 bases, and 6 bases lay outside the gene matches. Findings and caveats of the study: Repertoires were obtained only post-peak T cell response. Seropositive AZD1222 recipients at baseline numbered only five or six. Spike-specific TCR repertoires showed rising breadth and depth after two AZD1222 doses. It should be noted that donors were predominantly white British and more often female, and clonal diversity was possibly underestimated.

The rearrangement uses TRBV7-9 and TRBJ1-6; 7 nucleotides line up with TRBD1. The sequencing used peripheral blood, collected on day 0 of AZD1222 vaccination. This receptor was obtained from an adult in good health. The CDR3 reads CASSQGQSDSPLHF. DNA for the CDR3: TGTGCCAGCAGCCAGGGACAGTCGGATTCACCCCTCCACTTT. The full variable domain, in which reference TRBV7-9 and TRBJ1-6 provide the parts outside the CDR3, is DTGVSQNPRHKITKRGQNVTFRCDPISEHNRLYWYRQTLGQGPEFLTYFQNEAQLEKSRLLSDRFSAERPKGSFSTLEIQRTEQGDSAMYLCASSQGQSDSPLHFGNGTRLTVT.